This entry lists 16 T cell receptor beta chains sequenced from one sample in a study of T cells in pancreatic ductal adenocarcinoma. TCRdb's copy holds only in-frame clones and misses some; the assay was immunoSEQ multiplex PCR. The table has approximately 13,000 clones, roughly 90% seen once. The selected patients with pancreatic ductal adenocarcinoma had surgery but no neoadjuvant therapy. Sequencing used PBMCs. The receptors come from a human donor with pancreatic ductal adenocarcinoma.

V is TRBV6-1 and J is TRBJ2-1, with TRBD2 matching over 7 bases. Germline CDR1 reads MNHNS; CDR2 reads SASEGT. This CDR3 comprises 15 residues. V lost 1 base, J lost 3 bases, and 3 bases stayed unmatched. The CDR3 loop reads CASSEVAGDYNEQFF. DNA for the CDR3: TGTGCCAGCAGTGAAGTGGCGGGGGACTACAATGAGCAGTTCTTC.

The chain carries TRBV2 and TRBJ1-5; D is unclear. Germline V gene lookup returns CDR1 SNHLY and CDR2 FYNNEI. Trimming cost V 6 bases and J 0 bases, with 9 bases left between them. The CDR3 is made up of 14 amino acids. The CDR3 is CASRLAASNQPQHF. CDR3 nucleotides: TGTGCCAGCAGGTTGGCAGCTAGCAATCAGCCCCAGCATTTT.

The V and J genes are TRBV2 and TRBJ2-5; 12 bases align to TRBD2. Germline-derived CDR1 and CDR2 are SNHLY and FYNNEI. Trimming took 7 bases from V and 5 from J; bases not matched to a gene: 14. This CDR3 has 17 residues. The CDR3 bases are TGTGCCAGCAAGGTGGGCCTAGCGGGGGGGAATCTGGAGACCCAGTACTTC. Translated: CASKVGLAGGNLETQYF.

The chain uses TRBV29-1 and TRBJ1-2; 8 nucleotides match TRBD1. V lost 3 bases to trimming and J lost 7 bases; unmatched junction nucleotides: 16. This CDR3 is built from 16 residues. Germline-derived CDR1 and CDR2 are SQVTM and ANQGSEA. CDR3 DNA sequence: TGCAGCGTTGATCCCCTTGGGGGGACAGGTGCGAGTGGCTACACCTTC. It encodes CSVDPLGGTGASGYTF.

Regarding this clone: At one end, the junction sequence differs from germline, possibly due to a read error. The chain joins TRBV5-3 to TRBJ2-7, with D possibly matching TRBD2 (6 bases). TRBV5-3 is classed as an ORF, of uncertain function. This CDR3 region has 15 residues. The CDR3 protein is CASSFFPGEGYEQYF. CDR3 DNA: TGTGCCAGCAGCTTTTTTCCGGGAGAGGGGTACGAGCAGTACTTC.

The chain carries TRBV19 and TRBJ1-5; 9 nucleotides agree with TRBD1. Looked up from germline, CDR1 is LNHDA and CDR2 is SQIVND (reference sequence). The ends lost 1 base at V and 4 bases at J; junction bases unmatched: 2. The CDR3 is made up of 15 amino acids. The CDR3 DNA reads as TGTGCCAGTAGTATAGGAGGGACAGGGAATCAGCCCCAGCATTTT. Its translation is CASSIGGTGNQPQHF.

This clone was seen only once. The J gene is TRBJ2-1, the V gene TRBV19; 11 bases are shared with TRBD2. The CDR3 extends over 12 amino acids. The germline CDR1 and CDR2 sequences are LNHDA and SQIVND (reference sequence). V was clipped by 8 bases and J by 14 bases; unmatched bases: 8. The CDR3 here is CASSLAGGVKFF. DNA of the CDR3: TGTGCCAGTTCCTTAGCGGGGGGGGTAAAGTTCTTC. The variable domain in full, completed from reference TRBV19 and TRBJ2-1, reads DGGITQSPKYLFRKEGQNVTLSCEQNLNHDAMYWYRQDPGQGLRLIYYSQIVNDFQKGDIAEGYSVSREKKESFPLTVTSAQKNPTAFYLCASSLAGGVKFFGPGTRLTVL.

V and J are TRBV6-6 and TRBJ1-5; D is undetermined. The V end was cut by 4 bases, the J end by 2 bases, with 12 bases between. This CDR3 has 15 amino acids. The germline gives CDR1 MNHNY, CDR2 SVGAGI (reference sequence). In DNA form, the CDR3 reads TGTGCCAGCAGTTTGGGTTTGGTCGGCAATCAGCCCCAGCATTTT. Translating it yields CASSLGLVGNQPQHF.

This chain joins TRBV18 and TRBJ2-5; possibly TRBD1 for D (6 bases). V was pared by 0 bases and J by 4 bases, with 9 bases between. Germline CDR1 KGHSH, CDR2 LQKENI. The CDR3 is 14 amino acids. This CDR3 is CASSPPGAGETQYF. The CDR3 coding sequence is TGTGCCAGCTCACCACCGGGGGCGGGAGAGACCCAGTACTTC.

The CDR3 bases are TGTGCCAGCAGCTTAGTTCCGGGGGAGGGCTATGAGCAGTTCTTC. This codes for CASSLVPGEGYEQFF. The chain joins TRBV7-8 to TRBJ2-1; 7 nucleotides align to TRBD2. Germline V gives CDR1 SGHVS, CDR2 FQNEAQ. The ends lost 1 base at V and 8 bases at J; junction bases unmatched: 8. The CDR3 is 15 amino acids.

This sequence joins TRBV14 and TRBJ1-3; no definite D call. Trimming shortened V by 3 bases and J by 6 bases, and 6 bases separated the two germline ends. CDR1 is SGHDN and CDR2 is FVKESK in the germline V gene. The CDR3 has 12 residues. The CDR3 loop reads CASSQSQNTIYF. DNA of the CDR3: TGTGCCAGCAGCCAGAGCCAAAACACCATATATTTT.

This chain uses TRBV27 with TRBJ2-3; D remains unclear. Germline loops: CDR1 MNHEY, CDR2 SMNVEV (reference sequence). Deletions cut 3 bases from V and 4 bases from J, with 11 bases between. The length of the CDR3 is 14 residues. DNA of the CDR3: TGTGCCAGCAGTTTTAGGAAGGGCCCAGATACGCAGTATTTT. This sequence encodes CASSFRKGPDTQYF.

The chain recombines TRBV7-6 with TRBJ2-3; TRBD2 matches 8 bases. This CDR3 is built from 15 residues. The germline V gene encodes CDR1 SGHVS and CDR2 FNYEAQ. V lost 3 bases, J lost 0 bases, and 2 bases stayed unmatched. The CDR3 region is CASSFTSGSTDTQYF. The CDR3 DNA reads TGTGCCAGCAGCTTCACTAGCGGAAGCACAGATACGCAGTATTTT.

This sequence joins TRBV5-1 and TRBJ2-7; possible D gene TRBD1, 8 bases. V was clipped by 4 bases and J by 1 base, with 15 bases between them. Germline V gene data show CDR1 as SGHRS and CDR2 as YFSETQ. The CDR3 covers 15 residues. In DNA, the CDR3 is TGCGCCAGCAGCCCCGGACAGGGAGGGTCCTACGAGCAGTACTTC. It is translated as CASSPGQGGSYEQYF.

CDR3 protein: CARRLLGNEKLFF. The CDR3 DNA follows: TGTGCCAGACGACTCCTGGGTAATGAAAAACTGTTTTTT. The chain has TRBV2 and TRBJ1-4; D is unclear. The ends were cut back, 9 bases at V and 4 bases at J, with 12 bases in the middle. Germline assignment: CDR1 SNHLY and CDR2 FYNNEI. The CDR3 is made up of 13 amino acids.

This chain's CDR3 is CASSLNGQNTQYF. The CDR3 nucleotides are TGTGCCAGCAGTCTCAATGGCCAAAATACGCAGTATTTT. This chain connects TRBV21-1 to TRBJ2-3; the table's D gene call, TRBD1, was not cross checked with the DNA. TRBV21-1 is a listed pseudogene. The CDR3 runs to 13 residues.